These T cell receptor beta chains were read from a single sample in a study of T and B cells in COVID-19 patients. MiXCR, run by TCRdb on the multiplex PCR reads, gives a single entry per CDR3 protein. The top ten hold 70% to 85% of the sample, which has around 1,500 distinct CDR3 sequences, about 29% seen once. Input material: blood. These receptors all stem from a human donor with active COVID-19. Both conserved end residues are trimmed from each CDR3.

v_call	j_call	cdr3_aa
TRBV11-1	TRBJ1-1	ASSLGQGRQTEAF
TRBV6-5	TRBJ2-7	ASSYQSTGAYEQY
TRBV5-6	TRBJ1-2	ASSLSGNYGYT
TRBV12-3/TRBV12-4	TRBJ2-5	ASSFPKETQY
TRBV12-3/TRBV12-4	TRBJ2-7	ASSSGLSGRYGEQY
TRBV13	TRBJ2-2	ASSPQGRDTLQGAYTGELF
TRBV30	TRBJ1-5	AWSSGGDSQPQH
TRBV5-4	TRBJ1-5	ASSFKQGANSNQPQH
TRBV15	TRBJ2-3	ATADRRVTSTDTQY
TRBV27	TRBJ2-7	ASSSGLARGTYEQY
TRBV19	TRBJ1-5	ASKQPLSNQPQH
TRBV6-2/TRBV6-3	TRBJ2-1	ASSTGTSGRGGKKNEQF
TRBV27	TRBJ2-7	ASSRLGHEQY
TRBV4-2	TRBJ2-3	ASSQDRGTDTQY
TRBV19	TRBJ2-1	ASSLGGSNEQF
TRBV7-9	TRBJ1-2	ASSYREADVNGYT
TRBV5-6	TRBJ2-5	ASSPQGGASETQY
TRBV28	TRBJ2-6	ASSRQGGANVLT
TRBV11-2	TRBJ2-5	ASSPDRLIGHQETQY
TRBV29-1	TRBJ1-1	SVSDRVDRAF
TRBV4-3	TRBJ2-2	ASSQDNTGELF
TRBV6-6	TRBJ1-2	ASSTTGEGTGGYT
TRBV24-1	TRBJ2-5	ATSDPAAEHQETQY
TRBV5-4	TRBJ2-7	ASTPGTGREQY
TRBV19	TRBJ2-1	ASSFGRGGPVNEQF
TRBV5-5	TRBJ2-5	ASSLVGAAGEKETQY
TRBV28	TRBJ2-6	ASSQGGAGANVLT
TRBV18	TRBJ1-5	ASSPGRDQPQH
TRBV29-1	TRBJ2-2	SVEGVAGGAHTGELF
TRBV27	TRBJ2-2	AGSWYQGRELF
TRBV6-5	TRBJ1-6	ASSEILTGPRSPLH
TRBV6-6	TRBJ2-2	AVGAGELF
TRBV20-1	TRBJ2-3	SARSADTQY
TRBV20-1	TRBJ2-7	SAGGRGRSYEQY
TRBV19	TRBJ2-6	ASSPPGGQGPGANVLT
TRBV5-5	TRBJ1-1	ASSFSLFTGMNTEAF
TRBV13	TRBJ2-7	ASNIGLAGRGQY
TRBV28	TRBJ2-1	ASSLAGSSYNEQF
TRBV6-5	TRBJ2-5	ASSLLGFSEGETQY
TRBV6-1	TRBJ2-5	ATARQGGQETQY
TRBV10-3	TRBJ2-7	AISGRDGSYEQY
TRBV6-6	TRBJ1-1	ASSYSSNTEAF
TRBV6-2/TRBV6-3	TRBJ1-2	ASSFRGATYGYT
TRBV19	TRBJ2-5	ASRPTAMTQETQY
TRBV30	TRBJ1-6	AWSSGIPSMALH
TRBV29-1	TRBJ2-7	SGLGTGGYEQY
TRBV7-6	TRBJ2-7	ASSLSAGDRYEQY
TRBV6-5	TRBJ1-1	ASSYLNKNTEAF
TRBV5-5	TRBJ2-5	ASSLTSGSMDTQY
TRBV6-5	TRBJ2-7	ASSYDLADTYEQY